Detailed here is one T cell receptor (beta chain). This entry belongs to a study of blood T cell repertoires in COVID-19. Per the germline V gene, CDR1 is SNHLY and CDR2 is FYNNEI. V lost 2 bases to trimming and J lost 4 bases, with 14 bases between them. The CDR3 totals 15 residues. Study members were between roughly 18 and 100 years old and lived in 24 US regions. Participant-reported clinical history was the basis for cohort assignment. Donors of Cohort 3 who recovered were those that had two negative PCRs, clearance, or symptom resolution. Some clones are missing from TCRdb's copy, which holds only in-frame ones; the method was immunoSEQ multiplex PCR. The sample lists over 350,000 clones; about 83% were seen once.

This TCR was sampled from a woman in her 50s who had recovered from COVID-19. The V gene is TRBV2, the J gene TRBJ1-2, with D possibly TRBD1 on 5 matching bases. Specimen: PBMCs or T cells enriched from blood (not recorded which). The CDR3 loop reads CASSESGRGFYGYTF. In DNA, the CDR3 is TGTGCCAGCAGTGAAAGTGGTAGGGGTTTCTATGGCTACACCTTC.